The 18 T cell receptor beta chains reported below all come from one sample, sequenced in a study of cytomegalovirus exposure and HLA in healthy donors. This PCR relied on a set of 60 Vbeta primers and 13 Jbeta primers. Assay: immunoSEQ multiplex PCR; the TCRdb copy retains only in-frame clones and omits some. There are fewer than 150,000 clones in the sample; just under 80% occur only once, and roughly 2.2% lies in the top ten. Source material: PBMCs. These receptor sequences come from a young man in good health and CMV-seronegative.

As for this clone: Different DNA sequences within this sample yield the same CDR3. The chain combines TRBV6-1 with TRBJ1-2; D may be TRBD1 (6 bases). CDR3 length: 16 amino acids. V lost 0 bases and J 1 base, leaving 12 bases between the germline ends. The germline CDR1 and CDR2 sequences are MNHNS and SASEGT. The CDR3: CASSEARGQYNYGYTF. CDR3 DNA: TGTGCCAGCAGTGAAGCTCGAGGACAGTATAACTATGGCTACACCTTC.

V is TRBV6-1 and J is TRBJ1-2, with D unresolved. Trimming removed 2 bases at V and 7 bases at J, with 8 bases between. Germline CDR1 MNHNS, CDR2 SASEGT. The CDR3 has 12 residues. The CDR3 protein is CASSETRLGYTF. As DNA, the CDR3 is TGTGCCAGCAGTGAAACTCGACTTGGCTACACCTTC.

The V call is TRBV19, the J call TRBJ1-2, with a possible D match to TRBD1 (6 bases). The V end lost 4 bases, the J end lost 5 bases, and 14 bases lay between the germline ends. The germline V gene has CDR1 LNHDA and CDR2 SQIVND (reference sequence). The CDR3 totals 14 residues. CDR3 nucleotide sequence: TGTGCCAGTAGTACGGACAGAGGGGTTTATGGCTACACCTTC. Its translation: CASSTDRGVYGYTF. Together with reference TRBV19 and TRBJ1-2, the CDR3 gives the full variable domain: DGGITQSPKYLFRKEGQNVTLSCEQNLNHDAMYWYRQDPGQGLRLIYYSQIVNDFQKGDIAEGYSVSREKKESFPLTVTSAQKNPTAFYLCASSTDRGVYGYTFGSGTRLTVV.

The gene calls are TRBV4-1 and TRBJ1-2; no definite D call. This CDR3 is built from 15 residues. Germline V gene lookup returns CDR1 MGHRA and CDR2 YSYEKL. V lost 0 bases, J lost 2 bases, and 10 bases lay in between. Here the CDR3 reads CASSQDNSENYGYTF. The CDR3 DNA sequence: TGCGCCAGCAGCCAAGATAACTCCGAGAACTATGGCTACACCTTC.

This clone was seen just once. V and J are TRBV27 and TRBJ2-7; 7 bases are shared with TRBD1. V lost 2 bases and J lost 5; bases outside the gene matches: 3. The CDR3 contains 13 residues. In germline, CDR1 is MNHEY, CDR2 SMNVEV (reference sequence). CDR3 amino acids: CASSLNRGHEQYF. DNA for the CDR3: TGTGCCAGCAGTTTAAACAGGGGCCACGAGCAGTACTTC.

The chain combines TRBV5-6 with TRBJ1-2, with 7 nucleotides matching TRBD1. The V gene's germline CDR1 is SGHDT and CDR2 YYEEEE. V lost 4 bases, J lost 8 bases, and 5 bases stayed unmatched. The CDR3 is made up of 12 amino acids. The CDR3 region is CASSPRGQGYTF. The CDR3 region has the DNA TGTGCCAGCAGCCCGAGGGGGCAGGGCTACACCTTC.

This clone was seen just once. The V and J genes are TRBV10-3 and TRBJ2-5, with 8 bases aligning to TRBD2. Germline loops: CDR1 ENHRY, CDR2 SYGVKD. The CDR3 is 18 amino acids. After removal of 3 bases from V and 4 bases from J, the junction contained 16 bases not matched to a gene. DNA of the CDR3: TGTGCCATCAGTGACTTGGGGCTAGCGGGCTTCCAGGGAGAGACCCAGTACTTC. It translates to CAISDLGLAGFQGETQYF.

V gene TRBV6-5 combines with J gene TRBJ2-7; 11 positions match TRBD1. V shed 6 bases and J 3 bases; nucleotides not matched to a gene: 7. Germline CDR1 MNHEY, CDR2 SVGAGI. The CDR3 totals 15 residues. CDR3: CASREDRGLYYEQYF. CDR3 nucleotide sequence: TGTGCCAGCAGGGAGGACAGGGGGCTGTACTACGAGCAGTACTTC.

In DNA form, the CDR3 reads TGTGCCAGCACCCTCCGGGCAGGGGCGGGTTACGAGCAGTACTTC. Amino acid sequence: CASTLRAGAGYEQYF. The chain joins TRBV27 to TRBJ2-7, with a tentative D call TRBD1 (6 bases). V dropped 7 bases and J dropped 4 bases, with 20 bases sitting between them. The CDR3 spans 15 residues. Germline V gives CDR1 MNHEY, CDR2 SMNVEV (reference sequence).

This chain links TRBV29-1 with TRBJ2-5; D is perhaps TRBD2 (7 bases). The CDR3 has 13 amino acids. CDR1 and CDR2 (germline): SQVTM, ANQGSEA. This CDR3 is CSGVGGRWETQYF. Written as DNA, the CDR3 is TGCAGTGGAGTCGGGGGGCGCTGGGAGACCCAGTACTTC.

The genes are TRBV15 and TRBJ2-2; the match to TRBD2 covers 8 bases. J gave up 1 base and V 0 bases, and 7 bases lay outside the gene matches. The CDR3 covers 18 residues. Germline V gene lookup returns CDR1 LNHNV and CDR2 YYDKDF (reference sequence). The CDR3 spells CATSRDNLLAVNTGELFF. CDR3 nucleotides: TGTGCCACCAGCAGAGATAATTTACTAGCGGTGAACACCGGGGAGCTGTTTTTT.

The CDR3 DNA sequence: TGTGCCAGCTCACCCAGCCAGGGGACAGGGGGTCAGCCCCAGCATTTT. Its translation: CASSPSQGTGGQPQHF. V gene TRBV18 combines with J gene TRBJ1-5; 11 bases map to TRBD1. This CDR3 has 16 residues. Germline CDR1 is KGHSH and CDR2 is LQKENI. Trimming removed 3 bases from V and 6 bases from J; junction bases left unmatched: 7.

The CDR3 DNA is TGTGCCACCCGGACTAGCGGGAACTACAATGAGCAGTTCTTC. Encoded protein: CATRTSGNYNEQFF. J is TRBJ2-1 and V is TRBV10-3; 12 nucleotides match TRBD2. CDR1 is ENHRY and CDR2 is SYGVKD in the germline V gene. Germline trimming cut 10 bases from V and 3 bases from J; bases unmatched to any gene: 4. The CDR3 is 14 amino acids.

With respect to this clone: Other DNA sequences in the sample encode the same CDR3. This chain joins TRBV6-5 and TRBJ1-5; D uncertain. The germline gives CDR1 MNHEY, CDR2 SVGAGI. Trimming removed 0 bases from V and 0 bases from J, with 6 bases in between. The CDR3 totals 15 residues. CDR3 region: CASSYSRGSNQPQHF. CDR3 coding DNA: TGTGCCAGCAGTTACTCGCGAGGTAGCAATCAGCCCCAGCATTTT.

The CDR3 protein is CASSLNPGVPGNTIYF. The CDR3 nucleotides are TGTGCCAGCAGCTTAAACCCAGGGGTCCCTGGAAACACCATATATTTT. The genes are TRBV7-9 and TRBJ1-3; D is possibly TRBD1 (6 bases). The CDR3 is 16 residues long. V was shortened by 2 bases and J by 2 bases, with 13 bases between the two germline ends. Germline V lookup: CDR1 SEHNR, CDR2 FQNEAQ (reference sequence).

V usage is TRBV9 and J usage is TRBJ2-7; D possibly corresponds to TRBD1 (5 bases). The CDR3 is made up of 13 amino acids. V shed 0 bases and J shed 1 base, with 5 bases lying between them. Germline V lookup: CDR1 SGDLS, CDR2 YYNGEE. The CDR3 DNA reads TGTGCCAGCAGCGTAGAGGGGTCCTACGAGCAGTACTTC. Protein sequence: CASSVEGSYEQYF.

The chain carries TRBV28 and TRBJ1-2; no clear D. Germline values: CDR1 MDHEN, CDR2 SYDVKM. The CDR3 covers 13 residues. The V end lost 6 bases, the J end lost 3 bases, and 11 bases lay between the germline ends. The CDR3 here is CASSPSGYYGYTF. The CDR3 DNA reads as TGTGCCAGCAGCCCGAGCGGGTACTATGGCTACACCTTC.

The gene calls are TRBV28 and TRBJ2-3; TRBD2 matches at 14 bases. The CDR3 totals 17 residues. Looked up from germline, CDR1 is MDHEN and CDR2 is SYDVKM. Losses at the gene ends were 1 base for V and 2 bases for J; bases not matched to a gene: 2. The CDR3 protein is CASSLLGLAGVTDTQYF. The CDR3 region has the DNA TGTGCCAGCAGTTTATTGGGACTAGCGGGAGTCACAGATACGCAGTATTTT.